Shown below are 5 T cell receptor beta chains from a single sample sequenced in a study of T cell responses to AZD1222 COVID-19 vaccine (dated by TCRdb to about 2021). The time point label of this sample denotes: about 28 days (+/-7) after the second vaccine dose. The protocol used for the library was the immunoSEQ multiplex PCR assay. Sourced from immuneACCESS, this table was stored by TCRdb with only in-frame sequences that have V and J called. A share of the clones is absent; for the studies checked, an unresolved V gene accounts for under half, and the remainder has no known explanation. The sample table records 89,000 or so clones; 86% of these occur just once. Clones ranked in the top ten supply 5.5% to 6% of the sample. The input for sequencing was peripheral blood, taken 28 days after the second AZD1222 dose. The receptors here all came from an adult who received the AZD1222 COVID-19 vaccine.

This chain joins TRBV11-2 and TRBJ2-5; D is undetermined. The V and J ends lost 1 base and 0 bases respectively, with 3 bases between them. The CDR3 extends over 13 amino acids. Per germline, CDR1 SGHAT and CDR2 FQNNGV. For the CDR3, the DNA is TGTGCCAGCAGCTTAGGGAACCAAGAGACCCAGTACTTC. The encoded protein is CASSLGNQETQYF.

The rearrangement links TRBV27 to TRBJ1-2, with TRBD1 as a possible D gene (5 bases). This CDR3 has 13 amino acids. CDR1 is MNHEY, CDR2 SMNVEV, per germline (reference sequence). Trimming took 3 bases from V and 5 from J, leaving 10 bases between them. The CDR3 sequence is CASSLGGLYGYTF. CDR3 DNA sequence: TGTGCCAGCAGTTTGGGGGGGTTGTATGGCTACACCTTC.

The chain joins TRBV5-4 to TRBJ2-5; possible D gene TRBD2, 6 bases. Germline CDR1 SGHNT, CDR2 YYREEE (reference sequence). There are 15 residues in the CDR3. The V end was cut by 4 bases, the J end by 5 bases, with 18 bases between. The CDR3 DNA reads TGTGCCAGCAGCCTAGGAGGGACGCGCATGGAGACCCAGTACTTC. Protein product: CASSLGGTRMETQYF.

This clone was recorded a few times. This chain connects TRBV4-2 to TRBJ1-1; D uncertain. Germline CDR1 is LGHNA and CDR2 is YNFKEQ. V lost 5 bases and J 1 base, leaving 2 bases between the germline ends. The length of the CDR3 is 11 residues. This chain's CDR3 is CASSKNTEAFF. The CDR3 nucleotides read TGTGCCAGCAGCAAGAACACTGAAGCTTTCTTT.

The rearrangement joins TRBV19 to TRBJ1-2, with 8 bases aligning to TRBD1. J gave up 4 bases and V 6 bases, and 4 bases lay outside the gene matches. This CDR3 contains 13 residues. Germline loops: CDR1 LNHDA, CDR2 SQIVND (reference sequence). CDR3 bases: TGTGCCAGTAGCACGACAGGGGCCTATGGCTACACCTTC. As protein: CASSTTGAYGYTF.